In this sample, the clone carrying this T cell receptor beta chain turned up many times. Its target is unknown. The data originate from a study of CD8 T cells in ankylosing spondylitis. Making use of molecular barcodes, quantitative 5'-RACE generated TCR beta libraries. Using its own MiXCR run on the 5' RACE reads, TCRdb lists one record per CDR3 protein. The sample yields around 250,000 distinct CDR3 sequences, about 10% seen once. Overall study results and limits: A TCR beta motif of eight highly homologous variants appeared characteristic of ankylosing spondylitis blood. Reports say disease-linked clones showed up significantly more in matched ankylosing spondylitis synovial fluid. Earlier literature documents some of the motif variants in reactive arthritis synovial fluid and blood.

Germline V lookup: CDR1 LNHNV, CDR2 YYDKDF (reference sequence). Trimming stripped 5 bases from V and 1 base from J, with 8 bases between. CDR3 length: 13 residues. The rearrangement links TRBV15 to TRBJ1-1; D not resolved. Sample: blood, either unsorted or a sorted T cell fraction (not recorded which). The clonotype comes from a male donor with ankylosing spondylitis or in good health (not recorded which). In DNA, the CDR3 is TGTGCCACCAGCGCCGCGGGGAACACTGAAGCTTTCTTT. Its translation: CATSAAGNTEAFF.